This TCR beta chain was recovered during a study of blood T cell repertoires in COVID-19. Germline CDR1 is SNHLY and CDR2 is FYNNEI. V lost 4 bases and J lost 0, with 10 bases in between. The length of the CDR3 is 15 residues. Method: immunoSEQ multiplex PCR; TCRdb's copy keeps in-frame clones and lacks some. The table has around 250,000 clones, over 70% seen once. What was sequenced was peripheral blood. The chain is built from TRBV2 and TRBJ1-5; the D is unclear. The sequence came from a human donor in a cohort sampled during active COVID-19. The CDR3 nucleotides read TGTGCCAGCAGTGTGGTAGGGAGTAGCAATCAGCCCCAGCATTTT. It is translated as CASSVVGSSNQPQHF.